This TCR beta chain was captured in a study of blood T cell repertoires in COVID-19. Study-level background: Researchers got acute and convalescent COVID-19 samples from the United States, Italy and Spain.

Self-reported history from a screening survey and questionnaire set each donor's cohort. Authors' methods: From reference gene primer amplification, estimates of nucleated cell counts were derived. Profiling relied on immunoSEQ multiplex PCR, and the TCRdb table lists in-frame clones only, not all of them. V and J calls and clone size are given by that table; D and trimming were obtained from the DNA. The sample lists about 320,000 clones, approximately 81% occurring once. The J segment lost 2 bases and the V segment lost 5 bases, leaving 11 bases of the junction unmatched. The germline gives CDR1 GTSNPN, CDR2 SVGIG (reference sequence). The CDR3 loop spans 15 amino acids.

This sequence originates from a woman aged 25 to 39 who had been exposed to COVID-19. Source material: PBMCs or T cells enriched from blood (not recorded which). The chain carries TRBV30 and TRBJ1-1; 7 bases fit TRBD1. The CDR3 DNA is TGTGCCTGGGGCTGGTTCGGGACAGCAAACACTGAAGCTTTCTTT. Translating gives CAWGWFGTANTEAFF. Filled out from reference TRBV30 and TRBJ1-1, the complete variable domain reads SQTIHQWPATLVQPVGSPLSLECTVEGTSNPNLYWYRQAAGRGLQLLFYSVGIGQISSEVPQNLSASRPQDRQFILSSKKLLLSDSGFYLCAWGWFGTANTEAFFGQGTRLTVV.